This T cell receptor (beta chain) was sequenced in a study of T-cell reconstitution after alpha-beta-depleted transplantation in children (dated by TCRdb to between 2015 and 2016). About the investigation overall: Using TCR repertoire profiling, the study followed T-cell immune reconstitution in a quantitative way in children after TCRalphabeta/CD19-depleted allogeneic hematopoietic cell transplantation.

This specimen's treatment or condition label, per the study, means: allogeneic hematopoietic cell transplantation with graft depleted of TCRalphabeta T cells and CD19 B cells. The children who served as transplant recipients had been given grafts of TCRalphabeta/CD19-depleted allogeneic hematopoietic cells. Beyond this particular receptor, the publication reports: The apparently early recovery of alphabetaT-cell counts about two months after transplant reportedly depended on only several hundred rapidly expanded clones that came from non-depleted graft cells. In some patients, the high TCRbeta diversity seen at day 60 was put down to recipient T cells and intrathymic progenitors that had survived conditioning. Hyperexpanded clone frequencies declined over subsequent months; after one year, T-cell counts and TCRbeta diversity were mostly attributed to newly produced T cells.

As encoded in the germline V gene, CDR1 is SGHRS while CDR2 is YFSETQ. The trim is 0 bases for V and 0 bases for J, with a gap of 7 bases between the germline ends. Spanning cysteine to phenylalanine, the CDR3 consists of 15 amino acids. Just CDR3 DNA is preserved here, 45 bases in frame from base 1. This clonotype has just a few counts. Its antigen is not yet known. No base quality information exists; no much larger clone differs at one position. Receptor libraries were prepared by PCR. Sequencing used an Illumina HiSeq 2500. TCR library preparation used molecular barcoding, with unique molecular identifiers applied to normalize quantification of the TCRbeta repertoire. TCRdb reanalyzed the raw reads on its own, using fastp at Q25 for trimming and MiXCR for clone calling, and kept in-frame beta chains. A single entry per CDR3 protein holds the most common genes and DNA from its merged rows. A total of about 220,000 distinct CDR3 sequences appear in this sample, approximately 17% of them only once. The ten top clones hold 43% of the sample.

The rearrangement combines TRBV5-1 with TRBJ2-1, with an unclear D gene assignment. Sequenced material: PBMCs, mostly from graft donor cells, taken 360 days after TCRalphabeta/CD19-depleted stem cell transplant. This receptor was identified in a male patient aged 2-10 years who had a stem cell transplant for acute lymphoblastic leukemia, so the T cells may come from the graft donor. The sequenced DNA is TGCGCCAGCAGCTTGGAGGGATACTCCTACAATGAGCAGTTCTTC. It is translated as CASSLEGYSYNEQFF.